Included here is one TCR beta chain sequence, with context. Its antigen is not identified. Data came from immunoSEQ multiplex PCR; TCRdb stores just in-frame clones and leaves some out. The table lists about 680,000 clones, roughly nine tenths of them singletons. The data originate from a study of Ad26.COV2.S vaccination and SARS-CoV-2 variants. Study background: In the study, Ad26.COV2.S was injected intramuscularly once, or twice 56 days apart.

As for treatment: over 15 received Ad26.COV2.S at low or high dose, single or two shots; roughly 5 received placebo; per-sample allocation not given. Each sample was drawn 63 days after the first injection (of vaccine or placebo). Study-wide points: Estimates derived from TCR breadth and depth analyses may have underestimated total T cell responses. Spike-specific CD8+ and CD4+ T cell responses reportedly showed substantial breadth after vaccination. Those who received vaccine or placebo ended up with similar non-spike TCR breadth.

This CDR3 is built from 13 residues. The trim removed 6 bases at V and 1 base at J, leaving 3 bases unmatched. Per germline, CDR1 LGHDT and CDR2 YNNKEL (reference sequence). The TCR comes from a person between 18 and 65 years old who received the Ad26.COV2.S COVID-19 vaccine or a placebo. The genes are TRBV3-1 (or the pseudogene TRBV3-2) and TRBJ2-7, with TRBD2 matching 7 bases. The material was peripheral blood, obtained in a trial of Ad26.COV2.S vaccine versus placebo. The CDR3, as DNA: TGTGCCAGCAGGCTAGCGGTTTCCTACGAGCAGTACTTC. Its protein is CASRLAVSYEQYF.